The 22 T cell receptor beta chains given below trace back to one sample, sequenced in a study of blood T cell repertoires in COVID-19 (dated by TCRdb to 2020 to 2022). Library method: the immunoSEQ multiplex PCR assay. The immuneACCESS repertoire file appears here via TCRdb, limited to in-frame rearrangements. These files lack a portion of the clones; in checked studies, under half of the deficit traces to unresolved V genes, and the cause of the others is not known. The sample table records about 250,000 clones; approximately 90% of these occur just once. Together, the top ten hold 5% to 6.5% of the sample. Sequenced: peripheral blood. The receptors here all came from a woman younger than 45 with COVID-19, enrolled during active disease.

This clone was observed once. This chain links TRBV6-5 with TRBJ1-6; 7 positions match TRBD1. Germline CDR1 MNHEY, CDR2 SVGAGI. This CDR3 is 14 amino acids long. Losses at the gene ends were 6 bases for V and 7 bases for J; bases not matched to a gene: 6. Here the CDR3 DNA reads TGTGCCAGCAGCCCACAGGGGAAAAATTCACCCCTCCACTTT. Protein: CASSPQGKNSPLHF.

V and J are TRBV29-1 and TRBJ1-2; tentatively, D is TRBD1 (6 bases). Per germline, CDR1 SQVTM and CDR2 ANQGSEA. V dropped 4 bases and J dropped 1 base, with 16 bases sitting between them. CDR3 length: 15 amino acids. The CDR3 loop is CSVAVWPGDNYGYTF. Here the CDR3 DNA reads TGCAGCGTTGCTGTGTGGCCAGGGGATAACTATGGCTACACCTTC.

The chain is built from TRBV20-1 and TRBJ2-5; perhaps TRBD2 as D (5 bases). Germline assignment: CDR1 DFQATT and CDR2 SNEGSKA (reference sequence). The CDR3 runs 15 residues. The ends were cut back, 3 bases at V and 5 bases at J, with 19 bases in the middle. The DNA of the CDR3 is TGCAGTGCTAGTTTGGAGGTGGCAAGGTGGGAGACCCAGTACTTC. Translating gives CSASLEVARWETQYF.

This clone has just one count. V usage is TRBV4-3 and J usage is TRBJ2-1; possible D gene TRBD2, 5 bases. Germline-derived CDR1 and CDR2 are LGHNA and YSLEER. CDR3 length: 16 residues. Trimming took off 1 base at V and 5 bases at J, with 15 bases between the two ends. The CDR3 sequence: CASSQVGGRANNEQFF. CDR3 sequence (DNA): TGCGCCAGCAGCCAAGTTGGAGGACGGGCAAACAATGAGCAGTTCTTC.

This clone was picked up a small number of times. The chain recombines TRBV5-1 with TRBJ2-5; 10 bases align to TRBD2. CDR3 length: 15 residues. Trimming cost V 7 bases and J 5 bases; bases outside gene matches: 11. CDR1 SGHRS and CDR2 YFSETQ come from the germline V gene. The CDR3 bases are TGCGCCAGCGGTAGCGGGAGGCCCACCGAGGAGACCCAGTACTTC. Its translation is CASGSGRPTEETQYF.

The chain combines TRBV19 with TRBJ2-7; the match to TRBD1 covers 7 bases. The V and J ends lost 1 base and 1 base, in that order; junction bases with no gene match: 4. Germline CDR1 and CDR2: LNHDA and SQIVND (reference sequence). The CDR3 extends over 15 amino acids. The CDR3 coding sequence is TGTGCCAGTAGTATAGGGGCAGGGGGTTCCTACGAGCAGTACTTC. It codes for CASSIGAGGSYEQYF.

The genes are TRBV27 and TRBJ1-2, with a weak D call TRBD1 (5 bases). Trimming took off 8 bases at V and 7 bases at J, with 20 bases between the two ends. Germline loops: CDR1 MNHEY, CDR2 SMNVEV (reference sequence). The CDR3 is 14 residues long. CDR3 coding DNA: TGTGCCAGCCGGCGGGACCGGGAATTTGGTGGCTACACCTTC. It is translated as CASRRDREFGGYTF.

The V gene is TRBV19, the J gene TRBJ1-2, with unresolved D. Germline values: CDR1 LNHDA, CDR2 SQIVND (reference sequence). This CDR3 comprises 14 residues. V was clipped by 3 bases and J by 8 bases, with 16 bases between them. CDR3 region: CASSMVGASGGYTF. In DNA, the CDR3 is TGTGCCAGTAGTATGGTGGGAGCCTCGGGGGGCTACACCTTC. The entire variable domain, with the rest obtained from reference TRBV19 and TRBJ1-2, is as follows: DGGITQSPKYLFRKEGQNVTLSCEQNLNHDAMYWYRQDPGQGLRLIYYSQIVNDFQKGDIAEGYSVSREKKESFPLTVTSAQKNPTAFYLCASSMVGASGGYTFGSGTRLTVV.

This clone was counted once. V is TRBV28 and J is TRBJ2-3, with 9 bases aligning to TRBD2. The CDR3 covers 18 residues. J lost 2 bases, V lost 5 bases, and 14 bases had no gene match. Germline CDR1 MDHEN, CDR2 SYDVKM. CDR3 nucleotides: TGTGCCAGCAGTCCGAGTAAGGGCGGGGGGGCTTTCACAGATACGCAGTATTTT. As protein: CASSPSKGGGAFTDTQYF.

This chain uses TRBV25-1 with TRBJ2-2; the match to TRBD1 covers 7 bases. J was trimmed by 8 bases and V by 4 bases; bases with no gene match: 7. In germline, CDR1 is MGHDK, CDR2 SYGVNS. The CDR3 spans 14 residues. This chain's CDR3 is CASSVTGVVGELFF. CDR3 in DNA: TGTGCCAGCAGTGTAACAGGGGTCGTAGGGGAGCTGTTTTTT.

This chain joins TRBV29-1 and TRBJ2-2; a possible D gene is TRBD2 (5 bases). V was shortened by 1 base and J by 5 bases, with 11 bases between the two germline ends. Germline V gene sequence: CDR1 SQVTM, CDR2 ANQGSEA. This CDR3 is built from 14 residues. The CDR3 coding sequence is TGCAGCGTTGAAGGAGGGATGGGGACCGGGGAGCTGTTTTTT. This codes for CSVEGGMGTGELFF.

The V and J genes are TRBV30 and TRBJ2-3; a possible D gene is TRBD2 (6 bases). Trimming took off 5 bases at V and 1 base at J, with 10 bases between the two ends. In germline, CDR1 is GTSNPN, CDR2 SVGIG (reference sequence). CDR3 length: 13 residues. CDR3 in amino acids: CAWEVAGTDTQYF. The CDR3 DNA reads TGTGCCTGGGAAGTAGCGGGCACAGATACGCAGTATTTT.

The V and J genes are TRBV7-9 and TRBJ2-6, with D unresolved. CDR1 is SEHNR, CDR2 FQNEAQ, per germline (reference sequence). CDR3 length equals 17 residues. V gave up 5 bases and J gave up 0 bases, with 14 bases separating them. The CDR3 loop reads CASSLLNDHSGANVLTF. Written as DNA, the CDR3 is TGTGCCAGCAGCCTACTAAACGACCACTCTGGGGCCAACGTCCTGACTTTC.

This chain joins TRBV10-2 and TRBJ2-7, with TRBD2 as a possible D gene (8 bases). The CDR3 contains 14 residues. Germline V lookup: CDR1 WSHSY, CDR2 SAAADI. Trimming cost V 7 bases and J 3 bases, with 16 bases left between them. The DNA for the CDR3 is TGCGCCAGCACCGAGCGGGGGACAGACTACGAGCAGTACTTC. This encodes CASTERGTDYEQYF.

CDR3 nucleotide sequence: TGTGCCAGCAGCTTAGCCCCTATGACAGTGACTGAAGCTTTCTTT. As protein: CASSLAPMTVTEAFF. J is TRBJ1-1 and V is TRBV7-2; tentative D call: TRBD1 (5 bases). The CDR3 spans 15 residues. V dropped 0 bases and J dropped 5 bases, with 13 bases sitting between them. Germline CDR1 reads SGHTA; CDR2 reads FQGNSA.

Note on this clone: Additional DNA sequences in this sample encode the identical CDR3. The chain uses TRBV29-1 and TRBJ1-1; the match to TRBD1 covers 7 bases. Germline V lookup: CDR1 SQVTM, CDR2 ANQGSEA. This CDR3 has 13 residues. V shed 2 bases and J 2 bases; nucleotides not matched to a gene: 2. In DNA form, the CDR3 reads TGCAGCGTTGAAAGACAGGGAAACACTGAAGCTTTCTTT. Protein: CSVERQGNTEAFF.

In this sample, this clone turned up once. The V call is TRBV5-4, the J call TRBJ2-2; D unclear. V lost 4 bases to trimming and J lost 0 bases, with 7 bases between them. The germline V gene encodes CDR1 SGHNT and CDR2 YYREEE (reference sequence). The CDR3 covers 14 residues. The CDR3 region has the DNA TGTGCCAGCAGCCAGACACCGAACACCGGGGAGCTGTTTTTT. Translation: CASSQTPNTGELFF.

The V call is TRBV6-5, the J call TRBJ2-7; 7 bases line up with TRBD1. This CDR3 has 13 residues. V lost 11 bases to trimming and J lost 5 bases; unmatched junction nucleotides: 12. Looked up from germline, CDR1 is MNHEY and CDR2 is SVGAGI. CDR3 loop: CASKEGAVDEQYF. For the CDR3, the DNA is TGTGCCTCTAAAGAGGGGGCTGTCGACGAGCAGTACTTC.

This chain links TRBV13 with TRBJ1-1; no definite D call. Trimming cost V 0 bases and J 3 bases, with 8 bases left between them. Germline CDR1 PRHDT, CDR2 FYEKMQ (reference sequence). The CDR3 consists of 14 residues. The CDR3 sequence: CASSLGRGYTEAFF. The DNA of the CDR3 is TGTGCCAGCAGCTTAGGGCGGGGTTACACTGAAGCTTTCTTT.

This clone was seen once. The rearrangement uses TRBV27 and TRBJ2-3; D unclear. The germline V and J ends were trimmed by 6 bases and 6 bases, with 16 bases remaining between them. The CDR3 extends over 14 amino acids. In germline, CDR1 is MNHEY, CDR2 SMNVEV (reference sequence). CDR3: CASSLWLQADTQYF. CDR3 DNA: TGTGCCAGCAGCCTATGGCTCCAAGCGGATACGCAGTATTTT.

The rearrangement joins TRBV6-5 to TRBJ1-2; D is perhaps TRBD1 (6 bases). The ends were cut back, 6 bases at V and 5 bases at J, with 16 bases in the middle. Germline values: CDR1 MNHEY, CDR2 SVGAGI. This CDR3 contains 14 residues. CDR3 in DNA: TGTGCCAGCAGCCTCGACAGGATAGCTTATGGCTACACCTTC. Residues: CASSLDRIAYGYTF.

The rearrangement links TRBV9 to TRBJ1-4; TRBD1 agrees at 9 bases. V lost 3 bases to trimming and J lost 3 bases; unmatched junction nucleotides: 9. The germline V gene encodes CDR1 SGDLS and CDR2 YYNGEE. CDR3 length: 17 amino acids. This chain's CDR3 is CASSAVPGQGPNEKLFF. The CDR3 DNA sequence: TGTGCCAGCAGCGCCGTCCCGGGACAGGGCCCTAATGAAAAACTGTTTTTT.